The 23 T cell receptor beta chains in this list originate from one sample, sequenced in a study of vaccination effects on CD4 cells after COVID-19. Measured with immunoSEQ multiplex PCR; TCRdb has only the in-frame clones, and not every one. The sample holds more than 20,000 clones, approximately 80% seen once. ViraFEST assay sequencing came after antigen-specific CD4+ T cells were expanded with viral peptide pools. The authors isolated CD4+ T cells after around 11 days of culture. PCR confirmed that the person was infected with SARS-CoV-2 between March and December 2020. These receptors lack a known antigen. The sample here was CD4+ T cells from PBMCs cultured with HCoV-NL63 spike peptides, taken before COVID-19 vaccination. The receptors come from a human donor who had a prior SARS-CoV-2 infection.

The chain links TRBV5-1 to TRBJ1-2; TRBD1 might be the D (6 bases). The CDR3 runs 15 residues. V was cut by 1 base and J by 8 bases, with 18 bases left in between. The germline CDR1 and CDR2 sequences are SGHRS and YFSETQ. The DNA for the CDR3 is TGCGCCAGCAGCTTGTCTCACGGGGGCGAAGAAGGCTACACCTTC. This gives the protein CASSLSHGGEEGYTF.

The chain couples TRBV7-9 to TRBJ1-6; D is ambiguous. V dropped 1 base and J dropped 10 bases, with 14 bases sitting between them. This CDR3 comprises 15 residues. The germline V gene has CDR1 SEHNR and CDR2 FQNEAQ (reference sequence). CDR3 DNA sequence: TGTGCCAGCAGCTTAGAGGTGGTCGGAAACTCACCCCTCCACTTT. Amino acids: CASSLEVVGNSPLHF. The full variable domain, in which reference TRBV7-9 and TRBJ1-6 provide the parts outside the CDR3, is DTGVSQNPRHKITKRGQNVTFRCDPISEHNRLYWYRQTLGQGPEFLTYFQNEAQLEKSRLLSDRFSAERPKGSFSTLEIQRTEQGDSAMYLCASSLEVVGNSPLHFGNGTRLTVT.

The chain links TRBV5-4 to TRBJ2-1; D might be TRBD1 (6 bases). CDR1 SGHNT and CDR2 YYREEE come from the germline V gene (reference sequence). The V end was cut by 0 bases, the J end by 2 bases, with 9 bases between. The CDR3 sequence is 15 residues long. The chain's CDR3 is CASSLEGTPYNEQFF. In DNA, the CDR3 is TGTGCCAGCAGCTTGGAGGGGACACCCTACAATGAGCAGTTCTTC.

V usage is TRBV4-3 and J usage is TRBJ2-2; 13 positions agree with TRBD2. The V gene end was trimmed by 1 base and the J gene end by 5 bases; junction bases not matched to a gene: 4. CDR1 is LGHNA, CDR2 YSLEER, per germline. This CDR3 is built from 17 residues. Here the CDR3 DNA reads TGCGCCAGCAGCCAAGGTCGGACTAGCGGGAGTACCGGGGAGCTGTTTTTT. Residues: CASSQGRTSGSTGELFF.

Here the CDR3 DNA reads TGTGCCAGCAGCCGAGAGATGCCAGGGAACACAGATACGCAGTATTTT. Residues: CASSREMPGNTDTQYF. The chain combines TRBV11-3 with TRBJ2-3; D perhaps matches TRBD1 (5 bases). The CDR3 is 16 residues long. Trimming removed 5 bases from V and 2 bases from J, with 17 bases in between. Germline-derived CDR1 and CDR2 are SGHNT and YENEEA.

This clone turned up a few times. The V and J genes are TRBV4-2 and TRBJ2-3; D is possibly TRBD1 or TRBD2 (5 bases each). This CDR3 spans 13 amino acids. V was trimmed by 3 bases and J by 8 bases, leaving 12 bases between them. Germline assignment: CDR1 LGHNA and CDR2 YNFKEQ. The CDR3 sequence is CASSQETGRTQYF. The CDR3 DNA follows: TGTGCCAGCAGCCAGGAAACGGGGCGTACGCAGTATTTT.

The rearrangement links TRBV11-2 to TRBJ2-1; TRBD2 agrees at 9 bases. The ends lost 5 bases at V and 1 base at J; junction bases unmatched: 3. The CDR3 loop spans 15 amino acids. Germline assignment: CDR1 SGHAT and CDR2 FQNNGV. The CDR3 DNA sequence: TGTGCCAGCAGCCCTCTAGCGGGGTCCTACAATGAGCAGTTCTTC. Protein product: CASSPLAGSYNEQFF.

V and J are TRBV19 and TRBJ1-3; D gene uncertain. Trimming stripped 5 bases from V and 2 bases from J, with 10 bases between. The length of the CDR3 is 14 residues. The germline CDR1 and CDR2 sequences are LNHDA and SQIVND (reference sequence). The CDR3 loop is CASSVRGAGNTIYF. The DNA of the CDR3 is TGTGCCAGTAGTGTCCGGGGAGCTGGAAACACCATATATTTT.

J is TRBJ2-1 and V is TRBV7-2; 9 positions match TRBD2. V was pared by 2 bases and J by 8 bases, with 7 bases of the junction left unmatched. Germline CDR1 is SGHTA and CDR2 is FQGNSA. This CDR3 is built from 15 residues. Here the CDR3 DNA reads TGTGCCAGCAGCTTAAGGCTAGCGGGAAGCGATGAGCAGTTCTTC. Its translation: CASSLRLAGSDEQFF. The entire variable domain, with the rest obtained from reference TRBV7-2 and TRBJ2-1, is as follows: GAGVSQSPSNKVTEKGKDVELRCDPISGHTALYWYRQSLGQGLEFLIYFQGNSAPDKSGLPSDRFSAERTGGSVSTLTIQRTQQEDSAVYLCASSLRLAGSDEQFFGPGTRLTVL.

This clone has a single count. The rearrangement uses TRBV2 and TRBJ1-6; D is uncertain. CDR3 length: 14 residues. Looked up from germline, CDR1 is SNHLY and CDR2 is FYNNEI. Trimming cost V 8 bases and J 0 bases, with 8 bases left between them. The CDR3 coding sequence is TGTGCCAGCGGGCCGAGCTCCTATAATTCACCCCTCCACTTT. Translation: CASGPSSYNSPLHF.

The gene calls are TRBV7-9 and TRBJ2-1; 8 bases align to TRBD2. There are 16 residues in the CDR3. CDR1 is SEHNR and CDR2 is FQNEAQ in the germline V gene (reference sequence). Trimming removed 0 bases from V and 0 bases from J; junction bases left unmatched: 1. CDR3 sequence reads: CASSLALAASYNEQFF. The CDR3 DNA is TGTGCCAGCAGCTTAGCACTAGCGGCCTCCTACAATGAGCAGTTCTTC.

This clone was recorded a few times. The chain uses TRBV5-1 and TRBJ1-4; D remains ambiguous. V shed 5 bases and J shed 6 bases, with 11 bases lying between them. Germline V CDR1 and CDR2: SGHRS, YFSETQ. CDR3 size: 13 residues. For the CDR3, the DNA is TGCGCCAGCAGGCGGAAGGAGCATGAAAAACTGTTTTTT. Translating gives CASRRKEHEKLFF.

The chain joins TRBV3-1 (or the pseudogene TRBV3-2) to TRBJ2-1, with 9 positions matching TRBD2. The germline CDR1 and CDR2 sequences are LGHDT and YNNKEL (reference sequence). The CDR3 is made up of 16 amino acids. V trimming: 4 bases; J trimming: 7 bases; junction bases outside the gene matches: 11. CDR3 nucleotide sequence: TGTGCCAGCAGCCCCCCTGTACTAGCGGGCGTGAATGAGCAGTTCTTC. Its translation is CASSPPVLAGVNEQFF.

The J gene is TRBJ2-1, the V gene TRBV11-3; the match to TRBD2 covers 8 bases. With V trimmed by 9 bases and J by 2 bases, 9 bases remained unmatched. This CDR3 is built from 15 residues. The germline V gene encodes CDR1 SGHNT and CDR2 YENEEA. CDR3 sequence: CASSDRRGAYNEQFF. As DNA, the CDR3 is TGTGCCAGTTCAGATCGGCGGGGGGCCTACAATGAGCAGTTCTTC.

The chain carries TRBV28 and TRBJ2-7, with a tentative D call TRBD2 (6 bases). This CDR3 region has 12 residues. Germline V lookup: CDR1 MDHEN, CDR2 SYDVKM. Trimming cost V 8 bases and J 0 bases, with 8 bases left between them. CDR3 residues: CASRGSSYEQYF. CDR3 nucleotide sequence: TGTGCCAGCCGGGGGAGCTCCTACGAGCAGTACTTC.

This chain connects TRBV18 to TRBJ2-7; 8 nucleotides align to TRBD1. The germline V gene encodes CDR1 KGHSH and CDR2 LQKENI. After removal of 6 bases from V and 0 bases from J, the junction contained 7 bases not matched to a gene. The CDR3 covers 15 residues. The CDR3, as DNA: TGTGCCAGCTCGCAGCGGACAGGGTACTCCTACGAGCAGTACTTC. Amino acids: CASSQRTGYSYEQYF.

The chain couples TRBV18 to TRBJ1-2, with D possibly TRBD1 on 6 matching bases. V was trimmed by 4 bases and J by 3 bases, leaving 30 bases between them. CDR3 length: 20 amino acids. Germline loops: CDR1 KGHSH, CDR2 LQKENI. The CDR3 coding sequence is TGTGCCAGCTCACTTATGTCTTGGGCAGGGGAAGCAAATCGAGACTATGGCTACACCTTC. It specifies CASSLMSWAGEANRDYGYTF.

The CDR3 nucleotides read TGTGCCAGCAGTCGTTTCCACCCCCTGGCGGGGACCCTCTACGAGCAGTACTTC. Encoded protein: CASSRFHPLAGTLYEQYF. This rearrangement joins TRBV3-1 (or the pseudogene TRBV3-2) to TRBJ2-7; tentative D call: TRBD2 (6 bases). This CDR3 region has 18 residues. From germline, CDR1 is LGHDT and CDR2 YNNKEL (reference sequence). Trimming stripped 6 bases from V and 3 bases from J, with 27 bases between.

The rearrangement joins TRBV3-1 (or the pseudogene TRBV3-2) to TRBJ2-3; 8 positions match TRBD1. J lost 0 bases, V lost 4 bases, and 6 bases had no gene match. Germline V lookup: CDR1 LGHDT, CDR2 YNNKEL (reference sequence). The CDR3 runs 16 residues. CDR3 DNA: TGTGCCAGCAGCCCAGACAGGGGCAGTAGCACAGATACGCAGTATTTT. Its translation is CASSPDRGSSTDTQYF.

The chain has TRBV18 and TRBJ2-2, with TRBD2 identical over 8 bases. Germline CDR1 reads KGHSH; CDR2 reads LQKENI. There are 15 residues in the CDR3. Germline trimming cut 3 bases from V and 8 bases from J; bases unmatched to any gene: 8. CDR3 region: CASSPGLARAGELFF. The CDR3 nucleotides read TGTGCCAGCTCACCCGGACTAGCACGGGCTGGGGAGCTGTTTTTT. The full variable domain, its missing parts supplied by reference TRBV18 and TRBJ2-2, is NAGVMQNPRHLVRRRGQEARLRCSPMKGHSHVYWYRQLPEEGLKFMVYLQKENIIDESGMPKERFSAEFPKEGPSILRIQQVVRGDSAAYFCASSPGLARAGELFFGEGSRLTVL.

V gene TRBV6-5 combines with J gene TRBJ2-3; D is unresolved. The CDR3 spans 11 residues. Germline CDR1 is MNHEY and CDR2 is SVGAGI. Trimming removed 4 bases at V and 4 bases at J, with 3 bases between. CDR3 DNA sequence: TGTGCCAGCAGTTCGTCAGATACGCAGTATTTT. Translation: CASSSSDTQYF.

This chain links TRBV4-1 with TRBJ1-4, with a weak D call TRBD1 (5 bases). In germline, CDR1 is MGHRA, CDR2 YSYEKL. This CDR3 has 17 amino acids. The V end lost 1 base, the J end lost 8 bases, and 20 bases lay between the germline ends. The CDR3 bases are TGCGCCAGCAGCCAAGTCGGTTTGACAGCGGGCTACGAAAAACTGTTTTTT. Translating it yields CASSQVGLTAGYEKLFF.

The chain combines TRBV9 with TRBJ2-1; D unclear. This CDR3 is built from 16 residues. Trimming stripped 1 base from V and 10 bases from J, with 21 bases between. Germline CDR1 and CDR2: SGDLS and YYNGEE. The CDR3 reads CASSVTVGSTQGEQFF. CDR3 in DNA: TGTGCCAGCAGCGTAACTGTAGGAAGTACCCAAGGCGAGCAGTTCTTC.